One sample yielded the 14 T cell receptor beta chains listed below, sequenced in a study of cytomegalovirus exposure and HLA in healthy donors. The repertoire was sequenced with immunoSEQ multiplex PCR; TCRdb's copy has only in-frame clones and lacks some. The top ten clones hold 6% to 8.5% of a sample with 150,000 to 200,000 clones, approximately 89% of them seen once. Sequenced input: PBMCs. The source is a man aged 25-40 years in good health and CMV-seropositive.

This chain's CDR3 is CASSHRIWDGFSGANVLTF. The CDR3 bases are TGTGCCAGTAGTCATCGGATATGGGACGGATTCTCTGGGGCCAACGTCCTGACTTTC. This chain connects TRBV19 to TRBJ2-6; either TRBD1 or TRBD2 may fit D (5 bases each). Germline V CDR1 and CDR2: LNHDA, SQIVND (reference sequence). This CDR3 is 19 amino acids long. Between the trimmed V and J ends, which lost 5 bases and 0 bases, there was a span of 20 bases.

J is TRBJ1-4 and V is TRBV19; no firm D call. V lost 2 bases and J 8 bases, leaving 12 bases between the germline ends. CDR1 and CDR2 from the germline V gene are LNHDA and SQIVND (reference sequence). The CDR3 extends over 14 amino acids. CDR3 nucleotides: TGTGCCAGTAGTATAAACGTGGGGTTGGAAAAACTGTTTTTT. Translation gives CASSINVGLEKLFF. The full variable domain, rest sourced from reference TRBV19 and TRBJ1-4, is DGGITQSPKYLFRKEGQNVTLSCEQNLNHDAMYWYRQDPGQGLRLIYYSQIVNDFQKGDIAEGYSVSREKKESFPLTVTSAQKNPTAFYLCASSINVGLEKLFFGSGTQLSVL.

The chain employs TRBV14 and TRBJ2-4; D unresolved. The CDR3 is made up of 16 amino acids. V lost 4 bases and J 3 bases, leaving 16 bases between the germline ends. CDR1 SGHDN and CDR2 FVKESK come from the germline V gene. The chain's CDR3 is CASSRTVRLGKNIQYF. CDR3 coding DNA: TGTGCCAGCAGCCGCACGGTTCGGCTAGGCAAAAACATTCAGTACTTC.

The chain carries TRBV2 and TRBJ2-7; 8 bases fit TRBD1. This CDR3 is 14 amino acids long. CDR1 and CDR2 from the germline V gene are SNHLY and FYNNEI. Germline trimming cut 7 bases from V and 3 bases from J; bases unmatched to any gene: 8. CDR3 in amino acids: CASITDRDFYEQYF. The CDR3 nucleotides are TGTGCCAGCATTACGGACAGGGACTTCTACGAGCAGTACTTC. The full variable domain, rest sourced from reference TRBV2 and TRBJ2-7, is EPEVTQTPSHQVTQMGQEVILRCVPISNHLYFYWYRQILGQKVEFLVSFYNNEISEKSEIFDDQFSVERPDGSNFTLKIRSTKLEDSAMYFCASITDRDFYEQYFGPGTRLTVT.

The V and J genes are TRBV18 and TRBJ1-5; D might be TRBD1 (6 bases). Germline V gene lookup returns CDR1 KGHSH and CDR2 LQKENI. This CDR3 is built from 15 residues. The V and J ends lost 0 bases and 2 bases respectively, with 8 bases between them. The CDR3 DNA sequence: TGTGCCAGCTCACCACCGGGACAAGGCAATCAGCCCCAGCATTTT. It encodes CASSPPGQGNQPQHF. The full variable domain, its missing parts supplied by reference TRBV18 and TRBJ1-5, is NAGVMQNPRHLVRRRGQEARLRCSPMKGHSHVYWYRQLPEEGLKFMVYLQKENIIDESGMPKERFSAEFPKEGPSILRIQQVVRGDSAAYFCASSPPGQGNQPQHFGDGTRLSIL.

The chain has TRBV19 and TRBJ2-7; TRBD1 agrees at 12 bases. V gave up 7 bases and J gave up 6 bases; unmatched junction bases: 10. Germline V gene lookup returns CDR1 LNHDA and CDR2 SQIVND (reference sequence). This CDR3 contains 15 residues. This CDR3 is CASTSNRDRGREQYF. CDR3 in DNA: TGTGCCAGTACCTCCAACCGGGACAGGGGGCGCGAGCAGTACTTC.

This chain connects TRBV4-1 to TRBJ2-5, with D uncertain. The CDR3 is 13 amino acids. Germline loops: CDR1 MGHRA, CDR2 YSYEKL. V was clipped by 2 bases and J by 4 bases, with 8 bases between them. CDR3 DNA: TGCGCCAGCAGCCAAAGTAGATTAGAGACCCAGTACTTC. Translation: CASSQSRLETQYF.

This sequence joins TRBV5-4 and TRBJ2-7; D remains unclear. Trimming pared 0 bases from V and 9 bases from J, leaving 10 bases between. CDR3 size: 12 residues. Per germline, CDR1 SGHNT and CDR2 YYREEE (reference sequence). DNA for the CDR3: TGTGCCAGCAGCTTGGCCGACACAGTGCAGTACTTC. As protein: CASSLADTVQYF.

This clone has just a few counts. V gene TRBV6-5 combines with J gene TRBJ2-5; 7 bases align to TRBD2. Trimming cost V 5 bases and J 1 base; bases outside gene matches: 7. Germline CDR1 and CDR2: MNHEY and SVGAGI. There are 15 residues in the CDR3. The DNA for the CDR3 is TGTGCCAGCAGTCAGGAGCTAGCGGCCCAAGAGACCCAGTACTTC. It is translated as CASSQELAAQETQYF.

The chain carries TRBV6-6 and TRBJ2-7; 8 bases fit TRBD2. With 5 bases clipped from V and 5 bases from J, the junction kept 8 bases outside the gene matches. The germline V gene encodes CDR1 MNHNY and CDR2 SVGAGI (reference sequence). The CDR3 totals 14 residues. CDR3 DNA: TGTGCCAGCAGTGGAAGCGGGAGAAGTAACGAGCAGTACTTC. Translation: CASSGSGRSNEQYF.

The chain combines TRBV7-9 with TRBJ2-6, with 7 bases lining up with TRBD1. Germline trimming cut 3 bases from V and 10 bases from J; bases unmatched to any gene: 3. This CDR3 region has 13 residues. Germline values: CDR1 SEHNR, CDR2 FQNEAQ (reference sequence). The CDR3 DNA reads TGTGCCAGCAGCTTCGGGACAGAGAACGTCCTGACTTTC. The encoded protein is CASSFGTENVLTF.

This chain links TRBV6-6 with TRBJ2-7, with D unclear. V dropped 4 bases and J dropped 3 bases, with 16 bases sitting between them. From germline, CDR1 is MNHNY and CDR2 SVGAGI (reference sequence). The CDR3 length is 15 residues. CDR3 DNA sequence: TGTGCCAGCAGTTTAGGCGGTGAGGAAGTCTACGAGCAGTACTTC. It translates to CASSLGGEEVYEQYF.

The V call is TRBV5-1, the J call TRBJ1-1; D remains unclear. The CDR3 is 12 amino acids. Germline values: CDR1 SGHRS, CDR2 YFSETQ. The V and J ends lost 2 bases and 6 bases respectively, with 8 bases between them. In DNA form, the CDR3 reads TGCGCCAGCAGCTTATCAGGATCTGAAGCTTTCTTT. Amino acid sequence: CASSLSGSEAFF. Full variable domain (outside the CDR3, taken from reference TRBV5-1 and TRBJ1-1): KAGVTQTPRYLIKTRGQQVTLSCSPISGHRSVSWYQQTPGQGLQFLFEYFSETQRNKGNFPGRFSGRQFSNSRSEMNVSTLELGDSALYLCASSLSGSEAFFGQGTRLTVV.

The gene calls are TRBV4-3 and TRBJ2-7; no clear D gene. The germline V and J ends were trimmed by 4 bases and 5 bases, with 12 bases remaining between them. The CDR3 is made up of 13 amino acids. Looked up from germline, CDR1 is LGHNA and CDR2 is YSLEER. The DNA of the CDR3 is TGCGCCAGCAGCCCGACGGTCCATGACGAGCAGTACTTC. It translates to CASSPTVHDEQYF.